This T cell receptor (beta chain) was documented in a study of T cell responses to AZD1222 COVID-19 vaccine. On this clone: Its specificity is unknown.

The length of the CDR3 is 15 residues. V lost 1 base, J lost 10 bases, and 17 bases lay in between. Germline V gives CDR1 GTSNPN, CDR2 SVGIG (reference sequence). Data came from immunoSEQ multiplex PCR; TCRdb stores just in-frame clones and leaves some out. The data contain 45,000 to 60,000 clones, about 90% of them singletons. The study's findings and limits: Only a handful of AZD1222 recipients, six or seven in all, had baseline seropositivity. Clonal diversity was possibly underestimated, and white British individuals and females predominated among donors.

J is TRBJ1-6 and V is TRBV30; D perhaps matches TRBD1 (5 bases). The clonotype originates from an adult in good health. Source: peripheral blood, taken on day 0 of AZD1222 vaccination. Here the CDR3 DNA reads TGTGCCTGGAGTGCGAGGATTGGGGGTGAATCACCCCTCCACTTT. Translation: CAWSARIGGESPLHF.